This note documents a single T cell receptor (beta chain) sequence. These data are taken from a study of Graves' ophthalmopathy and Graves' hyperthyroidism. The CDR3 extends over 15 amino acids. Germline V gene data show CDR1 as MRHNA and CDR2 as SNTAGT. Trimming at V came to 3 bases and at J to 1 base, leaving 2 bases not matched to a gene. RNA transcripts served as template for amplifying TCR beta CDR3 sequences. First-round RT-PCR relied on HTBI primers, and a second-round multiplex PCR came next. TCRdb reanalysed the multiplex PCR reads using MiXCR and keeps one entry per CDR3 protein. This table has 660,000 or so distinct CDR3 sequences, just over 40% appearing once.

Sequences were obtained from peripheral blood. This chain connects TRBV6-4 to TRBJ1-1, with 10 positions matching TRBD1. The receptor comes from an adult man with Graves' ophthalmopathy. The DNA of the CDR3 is TGTGCCAGCAGTGATGGGACAGGGGCGAACACTGAAGCTTTCTTT. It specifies CASSDGTGANTEAFF.